This T cell receptor (beta chain) originates from a study of regulatory T cells in long-lasting Graves disease listed by TCRdb under 2021. Regarding the study in general: Persistent Graves' disease meant more than 5 years of antithyroid drug treatment with TSH receptor autoantibodies that stayed positive. A total of 35 or so samples were covered by TCR sequencing, comprising some 13 persistent and roughly 20 newly diagnosed Graves' disease patients. The study was registered as a clinical trial and conducted in China. Persistent Graves' disease patients were compared with newly diagnosed Graves' disease patients by peripheral blood TCR sequencing and RNA sequencing. On average, persistent Graves' disease patients in the clinical cohort had been on antithyroid drugs for approximately ten years. General conclusions and limits of the study: Only the TCR beta chain was sequenced and analyzed. A larger number of public clonotypes was shared among persistent patients (approximately 3,000) than among newly diagnosed patients (roughly 970). As a limitation, the authors acknowledged that the small sample size may reduce accuracy. The study examined only peripheral blood because the primary lesion, thyroid tissue, could not be accessed. Persistent disease showed preferential use of TRBV28, TRBJ1-2 and TRBJ2-5, whereas newly diagnosed disease favored TRBV20-1 and TRBJ2-1. Persistent Graves' disease patients showed lower TCR Shannon entropy and fewer highly expanded clones than newly diagnosed patients, suggesting clonal expansion.

Taken from the germline V gene, the CDR1 and CDR2 loops are SGHRS and YFSETQ. The CDR3 goes from the cysteine to the phenylalanine over 13 residues. The only DNA kept is the CDR3, 39 bases in frame from the first base. The trim is 5 bases for V and 5 bases for J, with a gap of 13 bases between the germline ends. Libraries were made using multiplex PCR. Sequencing used an Illumina HiSeq 4000. TCR beta libraries were built with iRepertoire HTBI primers and Arm-PCR amplification of CDR3 regions. Before sequencing, the PCR products underwent gel purification. In the paper's pipeline: Gene usage analysis of CDR3 amino acid clonotypes used the 60 to 75 TRBV and 14 to 15 TRBJ segments found across samples. COPE and FqMerger were used to merge filtered high-quality paired reads into contigs. BLAST was used to align contigs to the IMGT TRBV, TRBD and TRBJ reference genes, and CDR3 was defined following IMGT. Any clonotype with a frequency above 0.1% was counted as a highly expanded clone. Shannon entropy was used to measure repertoire diversity, and the Gini coefficient was used to measure V-J evenness. A clonotype found in more than one individual was treated as public. TCRdb passed the public sequencing reads through fastp at Q25 and MiXCR, retaining productive beta sequences. Here each entry gathers all rows of one CDR3 protein and keeps the most common genes and DNA. These V and J calls derive from TCRdb rather than the authors' analysis. This sample lists some 430,000 distinct CDR3 sequences; around a fifth were detected once. 6.5% to 9% of the sample is taken by the ten largest.

Concerning this clonotype: What this receptor recognizes is not known. No qualities accompany the bases; no much larger clone lies one base away.

This sample's time point label indicates: persistent/refractory GD, antithyroid drugs over 5 years with positive TRAb. For both TCR sequencing and RNA sequencing, RNA was extracted from PBMCs using TRIzol. Graves' disease was diagnosed according to American Thyroid Association guidelines. The patients came from an endocrinology department in Xi'an, China. Each patient gave 7 to 9.5 milliliters of peripheral blood, collected in an EDTA anticoagulant tube. Ficoll Paque Plus density gradient separation was used to isolate PBMCs, and no further T cell sorting was performed. An Agilent 2100 Bioanalyzer and agarose gel were used to assess RNA quality, and a NanoDrop 2000 was used to measure RNA concentration.

The source was peripheral blood mononuclear cells (PBMCs), collected when the disease was refractory, from a patient treated with antithyroid drugs. The TCR comes from a female donor with Graves disease. The chain is assembled from TRBV5-1 and TRBJ1-2; the D gene is possibly TRBD1, with 5 bases matching. Here is the DNA: TGCGCCAGCAGTGGGGCAGGGATTTATGGCTACACCTTC. This yields the protein CASSGAGIYGYTF.